The 2 T cell receptor beta chains given below trace back to one sample, sequenced in a study of shared clonotypes between healthy human individuals. Naive CD8 cells, CD45RO-negative and positively selected for CCR7, excluded terminally differentiated effector memory CD45RA+ cells. This table comes from immunoSEQ multiplex PCR, and its TCRdb copy is limited to in-frame clones, with some not included. The sample includes around 1.9 million clones, approximately 92% of them seen just once. Sequencing was performed on naive CD8+ T cells from PBMCs. The origin of the receptors is a man aged 18-30 years in good health. Some clones in this sample may be carry-over from other donors' samples.

The chain has TRBV27 and TRBJ2-1, with 8 bases aligning to TRBD1. Trimming at V came to 3 bases and at J to 4 bases, leaving 5 bases not matched to a gene. CDR3 length: 15 amino acids. Per germline, CDR1 MNHEY and CDR2 SMNVEV (reference sequence). The CDR3 here is CASSFIGQGYNEQFF. The CDR3 DNA follows: TGTGCCAGCAGTTTTATCGGACAGGGATACAATGAGCAGTTCTTC.

As DNA, the CDR3 is TGTGCCAGCAGTTGGGCTAGCGGAGAGCAGTTCTTC. Its protein product is CASSWASGEQFF. The rearrangement links TRBV27 to TRBJ2-1, with TRBD2 identical over 7 bases. This CDR3 is built from 12 residues. V shed 4 bases and J 10 bases; nucleotides not matched to a gene: 4. Germline V CDR1 and CDR2: MNHEY, SMNVEV (reference sequence).